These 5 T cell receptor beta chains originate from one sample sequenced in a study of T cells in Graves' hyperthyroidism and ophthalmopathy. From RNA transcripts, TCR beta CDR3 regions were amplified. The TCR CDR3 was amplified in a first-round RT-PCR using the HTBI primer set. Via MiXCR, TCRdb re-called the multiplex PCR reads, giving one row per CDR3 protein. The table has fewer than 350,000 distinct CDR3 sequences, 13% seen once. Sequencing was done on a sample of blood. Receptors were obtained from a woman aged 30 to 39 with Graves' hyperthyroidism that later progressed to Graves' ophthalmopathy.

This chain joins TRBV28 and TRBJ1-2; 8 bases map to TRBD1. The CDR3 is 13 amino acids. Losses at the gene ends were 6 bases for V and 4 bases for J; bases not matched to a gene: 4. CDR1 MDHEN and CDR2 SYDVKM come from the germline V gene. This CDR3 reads CASRAGTGYGYTF. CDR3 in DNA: TGTGCCAGCAGAGCCGGGACAGGCTATGGCTACACCTTC.

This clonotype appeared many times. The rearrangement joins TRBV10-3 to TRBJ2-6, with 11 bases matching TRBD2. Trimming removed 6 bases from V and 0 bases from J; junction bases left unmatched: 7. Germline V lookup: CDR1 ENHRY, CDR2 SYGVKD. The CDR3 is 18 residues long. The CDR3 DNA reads TGTGCCATCAGGATGGTAGCGGGAGGGCCCTCTGGGGCCAACGTCCTGACTTTC. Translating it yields CAIRMVAGGPSGANVLTF.

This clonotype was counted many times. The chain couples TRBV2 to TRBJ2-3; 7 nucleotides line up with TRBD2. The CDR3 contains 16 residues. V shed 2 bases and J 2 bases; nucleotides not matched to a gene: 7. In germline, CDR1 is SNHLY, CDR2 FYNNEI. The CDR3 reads CASSELLAGNTDTQYF. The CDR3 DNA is TGTGCCAGCAGTGAATTGTTAGCGGGTAACACAGATACGCAGTATTTT.

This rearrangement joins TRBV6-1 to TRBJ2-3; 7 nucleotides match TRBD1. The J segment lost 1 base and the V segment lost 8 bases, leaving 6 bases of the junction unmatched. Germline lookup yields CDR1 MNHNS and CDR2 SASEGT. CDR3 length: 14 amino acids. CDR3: CASYDTGGTDTQYF. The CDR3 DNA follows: TGTGCCAGCTACGACACAGGGGGCACAGATACGCAGTATTTT.

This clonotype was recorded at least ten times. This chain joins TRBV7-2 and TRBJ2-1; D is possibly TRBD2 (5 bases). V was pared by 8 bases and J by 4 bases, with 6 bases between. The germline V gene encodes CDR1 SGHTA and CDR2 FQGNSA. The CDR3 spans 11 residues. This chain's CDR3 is CASGRYNEQFF. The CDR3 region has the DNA TGTGCCAGCGGGAGATACAATGAGCAGTTCTTC.